This T cell receptor (beta chain) was sequenced in a study of cytomegalovirus exposure and HLA in healthy donors. The PCR used 60 Vbeta and 13 Jbeta primers. Using immunoSEQ multiplex PCR, the repertoire was profiled, and TCRdb retains in-frame clones only, with some absent. The data show around 280,000 clones, approximately 90% seen once. Per germline, CDR1 SEHNR and CDR2 FQNEAQ (reference sequence). The CDR3 runs 15 residues. V was cut by 5 bases and J by 3 bases, with 16 bases left in between. Note on this clone: Its antigen is currently unknown.

Study-wide results and caveats: In vitro data verified a few CMV-associated chains as specific for CMV antigens. According to the study, around 160 TCR beta chains were cytomegalovirus-associated. Common viral pathogens were later found to be apparently linked to several of the most significant clusters.

The TCR originated in a woman aged 18-30 years in good health and CMV-seronegative. Sequences were obtained from PBMCs. The rearrangement uses TRBV7-9 and TRBJ1-1, with D perhaps TRBD1 (5 bases). The CDR3 here is CASSPPRGEDTEAFF. Here the CDR3 DNA reads TGTGCCAGCAGCCCTCCTCGGGGGGAAGACACTGAAGCTTTCTTT. The whole variable domain, remainder taken from reference TRBV7-9 and TRBJ1-1, is DTGVSQNPRHKITKRGQNVTFRCDPISEHNRLYWYRQTLGQGPEFLTYFQNEAQLEKSRLLSDRFSAERPKGSFSTLEIQRTEQGDSAMYLCASSPPRGEDTEAFFGQGTRLTVV.